This entry lists 14 T cell receptor beta chains sequenced from one sample in a study of T cells in Graves' hyperthyroidism and ophthalmopathy. Amplified TCR beta CDR3 regions came from RNA transcripts. The HTBI primer set drove a first-round RT-PCR of the TCR CDR3. TCRdb fed the multiplex PCR reads into MiXCR, producing one record per CDR3 protein. The top ten clones hold 47% of a sample with 450,000 to 600,000 distinct CDR3 sequences, roughly 21% of them seen once. The sequenced material came from blood. Receptor source: a man between 40 and 49 years old with Graves' ophthalmopathy.

This clonotype was seen at least ten times. V usage is TRBV7-4 and J usage is TRBJ2-2; 11 bases map to TRBD1. The CDR3 has 16 residues. V lost 6 bases and J lost 4; bases outside the gene matches: 7. Germline loops: CDR1 SGHVT, CDR2 SQSDAQ. For the CDR3, the DNA is TGTGCCAGCAGGATCACCGGACAGGGGGCCACCGGGGAGCTGTTTTTT. Its protein product is CASRITGQGATGELFF.

In its sample, this clonotype was seen once. The chain carries TRBV11-2 and TRBJ2-1, with 16 bases lining up with TRBD2. CDR3 length equals 20 residues. The trim removed 8 bases at V and 6 bases at J, leaving 19 bases unmatched. CDR1 and CDR2 (germline): SGHAT, FQNNGV. The DNA of the CDR3 is TGTGCCAGCGGATACCCCCCTACCGGGACTAGCGGGAGGGTGCCCAATGAGCAGTTCTTC. Translation: CASGYPPTGTSGRVPNEQFF.

The J gene is TRBJ1-2, the V gene TRBV3-1; the D gene is possibly TRBD1 (5 bases). Germline CDR1 and CDR2: LGHDT and YNNKEL (reference sequence). The CDR3 runs to 12 residues. The ends were cut back, 3 bases at V and 5 bases at J, with 7 bases in the middle. The CDR3 DNA follows: TGTGCCAGCAGCCATGGGACTTATGGCTACACCTTC. Protein sequence: CASSHGTYGYTF.

There are many counts of this clonotype. This rearrangement joins TRBV7-2 to TRBJ2-7; 13 bases match TRBD2. The V segment lost 4 bases and the J segment 3 bases; nucleotides outside the gene matches: 6. In germline, CDR1 is SGHTA, CDR2 FQGNSA. This CDR3 has 16 residues. The CDR3 nucleotides read TGTGCCAGCAGCTGGACTAGCGGGAGCGGTGTCTACGAGCAGTACTTC. Encoded protein: CASSWTSGSGVYEQYF.

The V call is TRBV5-1, the J call TRBJ2-3, with D possibly being TRBD2 (6 bases). Deletions cut 3 bases from V and 3 bases from J, with 17 bases between. Germline V gene sequence: CDR1 SGHRS, CDR2 YFSETQ. This CDR3 spans 16 amino acids. The DNA of the CDR3 is TGCGCCAGCAGCTCGGGGGACTTCCTCGGGACAGATACGCAGTATTTT. This translates into CASSSGDFLGTDTQYF.

This clonotype was seen ten or more times. The chain couples TRBV18 to TRBJ2-1; TRBD1 aligns across 7 bases. The junction had 6 bases not matched to a gene; V was cut back by 3 bases and J by 7 bases. The CDR3 has 14 amino acids. Germline CDR1 and CDR2: KGHSH and LQKENI. The CDR3 DNA reads TGTGCCAGCTCACCCGGGACAGAGAAGAATGAGCAGTTCTTC. Its protein is CASSPGTEKNEQFF.

The rearrangement joins TRBV5-1 to TRBJ2-1, with D perhaps given as TRBD1 or TRBD2 (6 bases each). CDR3 length: 14 residues. V was pared by 7 bases and J by 2 bases, with 13 bases between. Looked up from germline, CDR1 is SGHRS and CDR2 is YFSETQ. CDR3 sequence: CASLAGQTYNEQFF. The CDR3 nucleotides read TGCGCCAGCCTTGCGGGACAAACCTACAATGAGCAGTTCTTC. Variable domain in full (rest from reference TRBV5-1 and TRBJ2-1): KAGVTQTPRYLIKTRGQQVTLSCSPISGHRSVSWYQQTPGQGLQFLFEYFSETQRNKGNFPGRFSGRQFSNSRSEMNVSTLELGDSALYLCASLAGQTYNEQFFGPGTRLTVL.

This clonotype was counted ten times or more. The chain links TRBV13 to TRBJ2-7, with 9 bases lining up with TRBD2. This CDR3 contains 15 residues. In germline, CDR1 is PRHDT, CDR2 FYEKMQ (reference sequence). V lost 0 bases, J lost 5 bases, and 5 bases stayed unmatched. This CDR3 reads CASSLGLAGVDEQYF. The CDR3 nucleotides are TGTGCCAGCAGCTTAGGACTAGCGGGTGTGGACGAGCAGTACTTC.

This clonotype showed up many times. The V and J genes are TRBV12-3 or TRBV12-4 and TRBJ1-2; D gene ambiguous. CDR3 length: 11 residues. V was pared by 8 bases and J by 4 bases, with 8 bases between. The CDR3 loop is CASWGGYGYTF. The CDR3 DNA sequence: TGTGCCAGCTGGGGTGGCTATGGCTACACCTTC.

The rearrangement uses TRBV18 and TRBJ1-1; D call uncertain. V was clipped by 6 bases and J by 3 bases, with 11 bases between them. Germline V CDR1 and CDR2: KGHSH, LQKENI. The CDR3 is 13 amino acids. The CDR3 region is CASSRARDTEAFF. In DNA, the CDR3 is TGTGCCAGCTCCCGGGCCCGGGACACTGAAGCTTTCTTT.

This clonotype came up a few times. The chain is built from TRBV7-8 and TRBJ2-7; no firm D call. The V and J ends lost 1 base and 3 bases respectively, with 10 bases between them. CDR3 length: 14 residues. Germline assignment: CDR1 SGHVS and CDR2 FQNEAQ. The CDR3 nucleotides read TGTGCCAGCAGCTTAGTGGGCCCCAACTACGAGCAGTACTTC. It encodes CASSLVGPNYEQYF.

The chain employs TRBV25-1 and TRBJ2-1, with TRBD1 matching over 7 bases. This CDR3 is 15 amino acids long. V lost 3 bases and J lost 4; bases outside the gene matches: 6. CDR1 and CDR2 from the germline V gene are MGHDK and SYGVNS. Here the CDR3 reads CASSDRGQMYNEQFF. For the CDR3, the DNA is TGTGCCAGCAGTGATCGGGGACAGATGTACAATGAGCAGTTCTTC.

This clonotype was counted between two and nine times. The chain has TRBV12-3 or TRBV12-4 and TRBJ2-2; a weak D match, TRBD1 (5 bases). The CDR3 loop spans 14 amino acids. V was pared by 6 bases and J by 5 bases, with 13 bases between. The CDR3 loop is CASRKGQTTGELFF. As DNA, the CDR3 is TGTGCCAGCAGAAAGGGGCAAACAACCGGGGAGCTGTTTTTT.

The chain has TRBV7-9 and TRBJ1-2, with D possibly TRBD1 on 6 matching bases. CDR1 and CDR2 from the germline V gene are SEHNR and FQNEAQ (reference sequence). V lost 2 bases to trimming and J lost 4 bases, with 20 bases between them. The CDR3 has 17 residues. As DNA, the CDR3 is TGTGCCAGCAGCTTAAGGGGGACACGTCATGGGGTCTATGGCTACACCTTC. Amino acid sequence: CASSLRGTRHGVYGYTF. Based on the CDR3 plus reference TRBV7-9 and TRBJ1-2, the full variable domain is DTGVSQNPRHKITKRGQNVTFRCDPISEHNRLYWYRQTLGQGPEFLTYFQNEAQLEKSRLLSDRFSAERPKGSFSTLEIQRTEQGDSAMYLCASSLRGTRHGVYGYTFGSGTRLTVV.